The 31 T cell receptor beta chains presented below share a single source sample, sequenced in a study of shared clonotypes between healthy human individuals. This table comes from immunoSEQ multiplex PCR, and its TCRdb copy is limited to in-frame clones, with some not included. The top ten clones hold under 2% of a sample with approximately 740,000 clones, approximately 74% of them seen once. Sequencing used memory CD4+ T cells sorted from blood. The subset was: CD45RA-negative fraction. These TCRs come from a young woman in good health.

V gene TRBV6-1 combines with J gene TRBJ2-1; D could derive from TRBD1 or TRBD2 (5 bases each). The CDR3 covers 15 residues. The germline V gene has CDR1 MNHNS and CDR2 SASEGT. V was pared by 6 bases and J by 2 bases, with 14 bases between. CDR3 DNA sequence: TGTGCCAGCAGGAGAGGGGAACAGGCCTACAATGAGCAGTTCTTC. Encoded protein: CASRRGEQAYNEQFF.

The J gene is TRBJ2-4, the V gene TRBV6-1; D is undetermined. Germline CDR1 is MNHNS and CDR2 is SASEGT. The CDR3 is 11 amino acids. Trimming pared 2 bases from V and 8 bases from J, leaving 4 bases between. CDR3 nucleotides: TGTGCCAGCAGTGAATTGTACATTCAGTACTTC. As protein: CASSELYIQYF.

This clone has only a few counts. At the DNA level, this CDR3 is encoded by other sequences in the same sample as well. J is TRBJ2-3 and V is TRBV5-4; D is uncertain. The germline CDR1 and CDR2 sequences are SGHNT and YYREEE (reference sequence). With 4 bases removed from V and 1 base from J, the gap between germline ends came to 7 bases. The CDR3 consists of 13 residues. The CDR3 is CASSPGRTDTQYF. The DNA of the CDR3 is TGTGCCAGCAGCCCCGGGCGCACAGATACGCAGTATTTT.

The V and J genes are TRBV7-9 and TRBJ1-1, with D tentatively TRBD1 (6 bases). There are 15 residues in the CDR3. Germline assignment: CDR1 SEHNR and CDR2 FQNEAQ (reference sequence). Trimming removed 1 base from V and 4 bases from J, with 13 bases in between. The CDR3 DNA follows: TGTGCCAGCAGCTTAGTCGGGGGCCAGCGCACTGAAGCTTTCTTT. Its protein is CASSLVGGQRTEAFF.

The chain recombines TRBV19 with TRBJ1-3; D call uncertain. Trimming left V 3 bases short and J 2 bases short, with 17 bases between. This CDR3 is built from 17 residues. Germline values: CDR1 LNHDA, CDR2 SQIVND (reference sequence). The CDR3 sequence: CASSISRGGGTGNTIYF. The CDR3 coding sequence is TGTGCCAGTAGTATTTCTAGAGGAGGAGGAACTGGAAACACCATATATTTT.

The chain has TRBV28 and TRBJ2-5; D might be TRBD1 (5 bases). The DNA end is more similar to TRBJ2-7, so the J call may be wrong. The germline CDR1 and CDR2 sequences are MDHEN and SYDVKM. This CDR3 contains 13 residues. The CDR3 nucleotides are TGTGCCAGCTCCTCAGGGCAGATTTACGAGCAGTACTTC. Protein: CASSSGQIYEQYF.

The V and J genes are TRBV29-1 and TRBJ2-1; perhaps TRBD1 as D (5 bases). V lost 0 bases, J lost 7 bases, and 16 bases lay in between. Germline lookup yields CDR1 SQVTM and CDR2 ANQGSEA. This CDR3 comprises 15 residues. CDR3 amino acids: CSVEDLGRGRNEQFF. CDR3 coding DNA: TGCAGCGTTGAAGATCTAGGAAGGGGTCGGAATGAGCAGTTCTTC.

Here the CDR3 DNA reads TGTGCCAGCTTTCCCTTTTCGAGGATCGGCAGCAATCAGCCCCAGCATTTT. Its protein is CASFPFSRIGSNQPQHF. The V call is TRBV27, the J call TRBJ1-5; D not certain. There are 17 residues in the CDR3. V was trimmed by 8 bases and J by 1 base, leaving 21 bases between them. From germline, CDR1 is MNHEY and CDR2 SMNVEV (reference sequence).

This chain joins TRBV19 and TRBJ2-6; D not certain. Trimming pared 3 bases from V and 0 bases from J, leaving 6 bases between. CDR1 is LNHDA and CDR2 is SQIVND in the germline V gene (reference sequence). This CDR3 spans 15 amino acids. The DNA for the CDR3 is TGTGCCAGTAGTATGTTGAGCTCTGGGGCCAACGTCCTGACTTTC. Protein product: CASSMLSSGANVLTF.

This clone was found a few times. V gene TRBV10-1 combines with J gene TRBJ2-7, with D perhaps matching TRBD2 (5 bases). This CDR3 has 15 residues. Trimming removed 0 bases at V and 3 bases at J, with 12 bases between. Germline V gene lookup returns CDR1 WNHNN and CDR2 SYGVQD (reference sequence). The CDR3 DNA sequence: TGCGCCAGCAGTGAGTCTTTGGACGGGGTCTACGAGCAGTACTTC. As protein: CASSESLDGVYEQYF.

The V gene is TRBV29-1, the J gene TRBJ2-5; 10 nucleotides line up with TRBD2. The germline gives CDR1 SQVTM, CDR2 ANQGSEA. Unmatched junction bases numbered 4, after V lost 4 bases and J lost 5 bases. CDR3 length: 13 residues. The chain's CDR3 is CSVVAGGGETQYF. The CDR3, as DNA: TGCAGCGTTGTAGCGGGAGGAGGCGAGACCCAGTACTTC.

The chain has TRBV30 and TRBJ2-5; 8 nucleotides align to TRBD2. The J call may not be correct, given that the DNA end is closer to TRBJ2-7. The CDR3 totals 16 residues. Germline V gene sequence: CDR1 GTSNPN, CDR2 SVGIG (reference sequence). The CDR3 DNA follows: TGTGCCGCTACGGGGGGGAGCGGGAGTCCCTCCTACGAGCAGTACTTC. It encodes CAATGGSGSPSYEQYF.

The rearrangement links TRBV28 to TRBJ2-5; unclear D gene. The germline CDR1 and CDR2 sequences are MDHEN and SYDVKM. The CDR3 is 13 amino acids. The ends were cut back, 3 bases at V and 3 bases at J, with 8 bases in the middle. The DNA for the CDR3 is TGTGCCAGCAGTTTGATGTGGGAAGAGACCCAGTACTTC. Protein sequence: CASSLMWEETQYF.

The DNA for the CDR3 is TGTGCCAGCAGCCTGGGGCCCGAGAGCTCCTACGAGCAGTACTTC. Its translation: CASSLGPESSYEQYF. This chain connects TRBV11-2 to TRBJ2-7; weak D call: TRBD1 (5 bases). The germline V and J ends were trimmed by 5 bases and 0 bases, with 14 bases remaining between them. Germline CDR1 is SGHAT and CDR2 is FQNNGV. This CDR3 spans 15 amino acids.

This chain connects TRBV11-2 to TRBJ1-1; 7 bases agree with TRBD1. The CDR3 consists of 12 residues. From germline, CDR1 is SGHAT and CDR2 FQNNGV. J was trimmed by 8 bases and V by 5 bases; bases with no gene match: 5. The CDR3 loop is CASSKQGTEAFF. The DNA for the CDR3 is TGTGCCAGCAGCAAACAGGGGACCGAAGCTTTCTTT.

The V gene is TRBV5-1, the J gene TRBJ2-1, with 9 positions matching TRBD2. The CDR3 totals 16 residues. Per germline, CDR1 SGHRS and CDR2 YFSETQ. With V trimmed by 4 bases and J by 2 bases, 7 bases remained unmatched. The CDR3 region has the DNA TGCGCCAGCAGCGGGGGAGCGGGAGGACCCTACAATGAGCAGTTCTTC. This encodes CASSGGAGGPYNEQFF. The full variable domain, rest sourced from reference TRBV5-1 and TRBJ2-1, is KAGVTQTPRYLIKTRGQQVTLSCSPISGHRSVSWYQQTPGQGLQFLFEYFSETQRNKGNFPGRFSGRQFSNSRSEMNVSTLELGDSALYLCASSGGAGGPYNEQFFGPGTRLTVL.

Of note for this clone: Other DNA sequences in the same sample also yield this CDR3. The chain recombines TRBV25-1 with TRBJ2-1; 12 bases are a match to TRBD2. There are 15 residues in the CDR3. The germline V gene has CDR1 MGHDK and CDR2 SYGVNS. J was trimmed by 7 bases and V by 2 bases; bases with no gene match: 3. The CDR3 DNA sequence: TGTGCCAGCAGTGAAGTTCTAGCGGGAGGGAATGAGCAGTTCTTC. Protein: CASSEVLAGGNEQFF.

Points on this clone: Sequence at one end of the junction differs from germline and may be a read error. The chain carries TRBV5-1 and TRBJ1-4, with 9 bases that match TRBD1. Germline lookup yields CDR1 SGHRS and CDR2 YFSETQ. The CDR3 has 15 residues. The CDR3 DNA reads TGCGCCAGCAGCTTGGGGGACAGGGACTATGAAAAACCGTTTTTT. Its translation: CASSLGDRDYEKPFF.

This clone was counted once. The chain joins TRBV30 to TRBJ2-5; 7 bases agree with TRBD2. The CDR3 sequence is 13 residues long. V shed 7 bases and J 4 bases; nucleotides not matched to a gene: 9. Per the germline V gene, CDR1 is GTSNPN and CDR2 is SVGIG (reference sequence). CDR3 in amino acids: CAFSLAVGETQYF. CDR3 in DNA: TGTGCCTTCTCCCTAGCGGTAGGAGAGACCCAGTACTTC.

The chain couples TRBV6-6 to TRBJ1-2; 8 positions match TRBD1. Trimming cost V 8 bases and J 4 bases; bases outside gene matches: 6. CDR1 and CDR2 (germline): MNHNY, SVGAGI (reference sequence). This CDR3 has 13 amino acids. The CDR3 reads CASFRTGSYGYTF. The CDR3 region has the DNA TGTGCCAGCTTTAGGACAGGGAGCTATGGCTACACCTTC.

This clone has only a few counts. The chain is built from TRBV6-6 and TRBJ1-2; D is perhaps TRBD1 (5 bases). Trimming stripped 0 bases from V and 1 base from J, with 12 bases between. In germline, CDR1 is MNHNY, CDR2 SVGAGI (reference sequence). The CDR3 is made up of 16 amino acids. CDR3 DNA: TGTGCCAGCAGTTACTCGGGGGACGCTGATAACTATGGCTACACCTTC. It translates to CASSYSGDADNYGYTF.

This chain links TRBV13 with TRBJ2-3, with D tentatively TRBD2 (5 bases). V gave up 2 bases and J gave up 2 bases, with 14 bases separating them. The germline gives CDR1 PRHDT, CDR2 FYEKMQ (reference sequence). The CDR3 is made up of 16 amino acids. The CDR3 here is CASSLSDGGSTDTQYF. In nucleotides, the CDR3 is TGTGCCAGCAGCTTAAGCGACGGCGGGTCCACAGATACGCAGTATTTT.

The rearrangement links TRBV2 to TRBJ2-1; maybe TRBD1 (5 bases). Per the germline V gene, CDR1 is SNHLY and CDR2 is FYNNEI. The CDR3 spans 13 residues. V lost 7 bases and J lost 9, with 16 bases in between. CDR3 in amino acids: CASNLNTGGEQFF. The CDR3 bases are TGTGCCAGCAATTTGAATACAGGTGGTGAGCAGTTCTTC.

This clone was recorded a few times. The CDR3: CASRLIAGEDEQYF. CDR3 nucleotides: TGTGCCAGCAGGCTTATAGCGGGAGAGGACGAGCAGTACTTC. J is TRBJ2-7 and V is TRBV6-1, with 9 bases aligning to TRBD2. CDR1 and CDR2 from the germline V gene are MNHNS and SASEGT. The CDR3 is 14 amino acids. Unmatched junction bases numbered 8, after V lost 6 bases and J lost 5 bases.

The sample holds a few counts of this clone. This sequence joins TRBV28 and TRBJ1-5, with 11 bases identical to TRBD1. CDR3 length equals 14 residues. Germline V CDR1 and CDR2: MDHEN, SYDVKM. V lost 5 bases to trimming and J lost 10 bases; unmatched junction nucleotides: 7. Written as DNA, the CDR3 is TGTGCCAGCAGTCTTGGACAGGGGGCCTATCCCCAGCATTTT. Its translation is CASSLGQGAYPQHF.

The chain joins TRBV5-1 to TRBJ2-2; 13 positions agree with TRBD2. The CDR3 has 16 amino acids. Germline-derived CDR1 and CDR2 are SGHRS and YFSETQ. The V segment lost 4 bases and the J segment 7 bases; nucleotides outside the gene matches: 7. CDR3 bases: TGCGCCAGCAGCCAGGTCGGACTAGCGGGAGTCGGGGAGCTGTTTTTT. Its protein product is CASSQVGLAGVGELFF.

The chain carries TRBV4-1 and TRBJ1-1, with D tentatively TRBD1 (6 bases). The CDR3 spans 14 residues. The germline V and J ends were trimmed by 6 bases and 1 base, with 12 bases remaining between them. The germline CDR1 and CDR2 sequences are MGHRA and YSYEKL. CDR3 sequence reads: CASRSPTGNTEAFF. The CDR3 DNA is TGCGCCAGCAGGTCCCCGACAGGGAACACTGAAGCTTTCTTT.

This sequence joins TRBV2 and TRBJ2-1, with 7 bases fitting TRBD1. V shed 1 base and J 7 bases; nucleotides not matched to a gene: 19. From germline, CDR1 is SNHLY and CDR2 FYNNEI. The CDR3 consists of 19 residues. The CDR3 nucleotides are TGTGCCAGCAGTGAAGGGAGATTCTTTGGGACAGACGTGGGGAATGAGCAGTTCTTC. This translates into CASSEGRFFGTDVGNEQFF.

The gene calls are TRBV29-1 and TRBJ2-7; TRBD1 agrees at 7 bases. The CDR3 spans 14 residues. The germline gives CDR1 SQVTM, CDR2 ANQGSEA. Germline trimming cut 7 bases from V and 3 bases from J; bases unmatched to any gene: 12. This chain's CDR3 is CSAVDRARGYEQYF. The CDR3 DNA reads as TGCAGCGCCGTTGACAGGGCTCGTGGCTACGAGCAGTACTTC.

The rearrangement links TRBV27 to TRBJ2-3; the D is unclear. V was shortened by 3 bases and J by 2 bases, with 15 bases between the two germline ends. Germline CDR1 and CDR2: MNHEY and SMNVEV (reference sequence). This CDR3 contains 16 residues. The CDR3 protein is CASSFRPGRITDTQYF. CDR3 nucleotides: TGTGCCAGCAGTTTCCGTCCCGGGCGGATCACAGATACGCAGTATTTT.

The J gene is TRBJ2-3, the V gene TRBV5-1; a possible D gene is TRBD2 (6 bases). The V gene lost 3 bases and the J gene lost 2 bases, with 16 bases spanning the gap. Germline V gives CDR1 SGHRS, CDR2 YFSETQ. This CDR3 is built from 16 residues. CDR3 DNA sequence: TGCGCCAGCAGCTGGGGCCCGGGACTCACCACAGATACGCAGTATTTT. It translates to CASSWGPGLTTDTQYF.